Listed below are T cell receptor beta chains from one sample, sequenced in a study of blood T cells in healthy people across ages. One entry per CDR3 protein, called by TCRdb with MiXCR from the 5' RACE reads. The sample gives roughly 650,000 distinct CDR3 sequences, 32% of which show up once; approximately 15% is in the top ten. Sequenced material: blood. The receptors derive from a woman of 80 years or more in good health. Each CDR3 is given with its conserved first and last residue. Each record gives: J gene, CDR3 length, D gene, clone size, V gene, CDR3 DNA, CDR3 protein. The D gene is left open where the match is weak. Clone size is stated in some rows and not others, as once, few, many or a class when expanded.

j_call: TRBJ1-5
cdr3_length: 15
d_call: TRBD1
clone_size: -
v_call: TRBV24-1
cdr3_nt: TGTGCCACCGAATCCACAGGGGGCGCGGGGCAGCCCCAGCATTTT
cdr3_aa: CATESTGGAGQPQHF

j_call: TRBJ2-7
cdr3_length: 15
d_call: -
clone_size: -
v_call: TRBV21-1
cdr3_nt: TGTGCCAGCAGGGCGTTTCCCCGATGCTCCTACGAGCAGTACTTC
cdr3_aa: CASRAFPRCSYEQYF

j_call: TRBJ2-5
cdr3_length: 15
d_call: TRBD2
clone_size: many
v_call: TRBV5-1
cdr3_nt: TGCGCCAGCAACCAACTAGCGGGAGCTGGGGAGACCCAGTACTTC
cdr3_aa: CASNQLAGAGETQYF

j_call: TRBJ2-4
cdr3_length: 13
d_call: -
clone_size: -
v_call: TRBV20-1
cdr3_nt: TGCAGTGCGGGATTCGAGGGCAAAAACATTCAGTACTTC
cdr3_aa: CSAGFEGKNIQYF

j_call: TRBJ1-2
cdr3_length: 15
d_call: -
clone_size: many
v_call: TRBV18
cdr3_nt: TGTGCCAGCTCACCGGGCAGCCTTAATAACTATGGCTACACCTTC
cdr3_aa: CASSPGSLNNYGYTF

j_call: TRBJ2-1
cdr3_length: 17
d_call: TRBD2
clone_size: many
v_call: TRBV10-3
cdr3_nt: TGTGCCATCAGTGACCCGATAGCGGGGGGAAAAGACAATGAGCAGTTCTTC
cdr3_aa: CAISDPIAGGKDNEQFF

j_call: TRBJ1-2
cdr3_length: 15
d_call: -
clone_size: -
v_call: TRBV2
cdr3_nt: TGTGCCAGCAGTGAGGAGGCAGGGCGGGACTATAGCTACACCTTC
cdr3_aa: CASSEEAGRDYSYTF

j_call: TRBJ2-5
cdr3_length: 15
d_call: -
clone_size: -
v_call: TRBV5-1
cdr3_nt: TGCGCCAGCAGCTTGGGCCCCCGGCCTCAAGAGACCCAGTACTTC
cdr3_aa: CASSLGPRPQETQYF

j_call: TRBJ2-7
cdr3_length: 16
d_call: TRBD1
clone_size: many
v_call: TRBV3-1
cdr3_nt: TGTGCCAGCAGCCGGGCTACAGGGGGCCCCGCCTACGAGCAGTACTTC
cdr3_aa: CASSRATGGPAYEQYF

j_call: TRBJ1-1
cdr3_length: 19
d_call: -
clone_size: many
v_call: TRBV6-2/TRBV6-3
cdr3_nt: TGTGCCAGCAGTTATCACGCGGGACGGTCGGGAGATTCAAACACTGAAGCTTTCTTT
cdr3_aa: CASSYHAGRSGDSNTEAFF

j_call: TRBJ2-3
cdr3_length: 14
d_call: -
clone_size: many
v_call: TRBV7-2
cdr3_nt: TGTGCCAGCAGCTTAGCCATCCCCACAGATACGCAGTATTTT
cdr3_aa: CASSLAIPTDTQYF

j_call: TRBJ2-3
cdr3_length: 14
d_call: -
clone_size: -
v_call: TRBV6-6
cdr3_nt: TGTGCCAGCAGACCAGGGTTGGGGGCAGATACGCAGTATTTT
cdr3_aa: CASRPGLGADTQYF

j_call: TRBJ1-5
cdr3_length: 15
d_call: -
clone_size: -
v_call: TRBV30
cdr3_nt: TGTGCCTGGAGTGACAGCCGGTTTAGCAATCAGCCCCAGCATTTT
cdr3_aa: CAWSDSRFSNQPQHF

j_call: TRBJ2-7
cdr3_length: 14
d_call: -
clone_size: -
v_call: TRBV5-5
cdr3_nt: TGTGCCAGCAGCTCCGGTGTGATTTTACCCGAGCAGTACTTC
cdr3_aa: CASSSGVILPEQYF

j_call: TRBJ1-1
cdr3_length: 13
d_call: -
clone_size: many
v_call: TRBV9
cdr3_nt: TGTGCCAGCAGCGTGGGGATGAACACTGAAGCTTTCTTT
cdr3_aa: CASSVGMNTEAFF

j_call: TRBJ2-3
cdr3_length: 12
d_call: -
clone_size: many
v_call: TRBV7-2
cdr3_nt: TGTGCCAGCAGCGCCCTTTCTAGATCGCAGTATTTT
cdr3_aa: CASSALSRSQYF

j_call: TRBJ2-7
cdr3_length: 14
d_call: -
clone_size: many
v_call: TRBV6-6
cdr3_nt: TGTGCCAGCAGTTACGGTGGTACCCGGTGGGAGCAGTACTTC
cdr3_aa: CASSYGGTRWEQYF

j_call: TRBJ2-3
cdr3_length: 13
d_call: -
clone_size: -
v_call: TRBV29-1
cdr3_nt: TGCAGCGCGCCCGGAGGGAGCACAGATACGCAGTATTTT
cdr3_aa: CSAPGGSTDTQYF

j_call: TRBJ2-1
cdr3_length: 10
d_call: TRBD1
clone_size: many
v_call: TRBV2
cdr3_nt: TGTGCCAGCAGGACAGGGATTACGTTCTTC
cdr3_aa: CASRTGITFF

j_call: TRBJ1-6
cdr3_length: 13
d_call: -
clone_size: many
v_call: TRBV6-1
cdr3_nt: TGTGCCAGCAAAGAGCCAACAGGTTCACCCCTCCACTTT
cdr3_aa: CASKEPTGSPLHF

j_call: TRBJ2-1
cdr3_length: 13
d_call: -
clone_size: many
v_call: TRBV25-1
cdr3_nt: TGTGCCAGCAGTGAATCCGCAGGCAATGAGCAGTTCTTC
cdr3_aa: CASSESAGNEQFF

j_call: TRBJ1-4
cdr3_length: 16
d_call: -
clone_size: many
v_call: TRBV6-1
cdr3_nt: TGTGCCAGCAGCAAAAACCTCGCGGGAACTAATGAAAAACTGTTTTTT
cdr3_aa: CASSKNLAGTNEKLFF

j_call: TRBJ2-1
cdr3_length: 11
d_call: -
clone_size: few
v_call: TRBV30
cdr3_nt: TGTGCCTGGAGTGGAGACAATGGGCAGTTCTTC
cdr3_aa: CAWSGDNGQFF

j_call: TRBJ2-7
cdr3_length: 14
d_call: -
clone_size: many
v_call: TRBV6-5
cdr3_nt: TGTGCCAGCAGTTATACGGGAAGTTCCTACGAGCAGTACTTC
cdr3_aa: CASSYTGSSYEQYF

j_call: TRBJ2-4
cdr3_length: 15
d_call: -
clone_size: many
v_call: TRBV11-2
cdr3_nt: TGTGCCAGCAGCTTAGTAGGGGGAGGTGGAAACATTCAGTACTTC
cdr3_aa: CASSLVGGGGNIQYF

j_call: TRBJ2-3
cdr3_length: 11
d_call: -
clone_size: -
v_call: TRBV12-3/TRBV12-4
cdr3_nt: TGTACCAGCAGTTGGGGAGATACGCAGTATTTT
cdr3_aa: CTSSWGDTQYF

j_call: TRBJ2-5
cdr3_length: 16
d_call: -
clone_size: few
v_call: TRBV7-2
cdr3_nt: TGTGCCAGCAGCTCGCCGAGGGGGGTCAACCAAGAGACCCAGTACTTC
cdr3_aa: CASSSPRGVNQETQYF

j_call: TRBJ2-3
cdr3_length: 15
d_call: TRBD2
clone_size: -
v_call: TRBV20-1
cdr3_nt: TGCAGTGCCGAGGAACGAGCGGGGTTCACAGATACGCAGTATTTT
cdr3_aa: CSAEERAGFTDTQYF

j_call: TRBJ1-2
cdr3_length: 16
d_call: TRBD1
clone_size: many
v_call: TRBV6-1
cdr3_nt: TGTGCCAGCAGTAGTGGGGGGAACAGGGGGAACTATGGCTACACCTTC
cdr3_aa: CASSSGGNRGNYGYTF

j_call: TRBJ1-6
cdr3_length: 17
d_call: -
clone_size: many
v_call: TRBV12-3/TRBV12-4
cdr3_nt: TGTGCCAGCAGTTTAGATCCGGCCTTGGGTGTAAATTCACCCCTCCACTTT
cdr3_aa: CASSLDPALGVNSPLHF

j_call: TRBJ1-2
cdr3_length: 15
d_call: -
clone_size: many
v_call: TRBV6-5
cdr3_nt: TGTGCCAGCAGTTACTCAGGGATGGATAACTATGGCTACACCTTC
cdr3_aa: CASSYSGMDNYGYTF

j_call: TRBJ2-7
cdr3_length: 14
d_call: -
clone_size: many
v_call: TRBV12-3/TRBV12-4
cdr3_nt: TGTGCCAGCAGCTCCCCAGTCGGGGTCTACGAGCAGTACTTC
cdr3_aa: CASSSPVGVYEQYF

j_call: TRBJ2-5
cdr3_length: 14
d_call: TRBD2
clone_size: -
v_call: TRBV20-1
cdr3_nt: TGCAGTGGAACGACTAGCGGGGCACAAGAGACCCAGTACTTC
cdr3_aa: CSGTTSGAQETQYF

j_call: TRBJ1-1
cdr3_length: 13
d_call: -
clone_size: -
v_call: TRBV2
cdr3_nt: TGTGCCAGCAGATTAAGGGTGAACACTGAAGCTTTCTTT
cdr3_aa: CASRLRVNTEAFF

j_call: TRBJ2-1
cdr3_length: 13
d_call: -
clone_size: few
v_call: TRBV27
cdr3_nt: TGTGCCAGCAGTTTAAATCAGTTCAATGGGCAGTTCTTC
cdr3_aa: CASSLNQFNGQFF

j_call: TRBJ2-5
cdr3_length: 13
d_call: -
clone_size: -
v_call: TRBV20-1
cdr3_nt: TGCAGTGCTAGCCCGGGGCGGGAAGAGACCCAGTACTTC
cdr3_aa: CSASPGREETQYF

j_call: TRBJ2-3
cdr3_length: 20
d_call: TRBD2
clone_size: many
v_call: TRBV7-2
cdr3_nt: TGTGCCAGCAGCGGACTTGGCGGGCTAGCGGGGGGTTCTAGCACAGATACGCAGTATTTT
cdr3_aa: CASSGLGGLAGGSSTDTQYF

j_call: TRBJ1-1
cdr3_length: 13
d_call: -
clone_size: -
v_call: TRBV18
cdr3_nt: TGTGCCAGTATTTCATGGGGGAACACTGAAGCTTTCTTT
cdr3_aa: CASISWGNTEAFF

j_call: TRBJ2-6
cdr3_length: 19
d_call: -
clone_size: many
v_call: TRBV7-2
cdr3_nt: TGTGCCAGCAGCTCCCGTGTACAGGCCCTAGTCTCTGGGGCCAACGTCCTGACTTTC
cdr3_aa: CASSSRVQALVSGANVLTF

j_call: TRBJ2-3
cdr3_length: 17
d_call: -
clone_size: many
v_call: TRBV4-2
cdr3_nt: TGTGCCAGCAGCAGCCGCCTTGGAGGGGGGGGAACAGATACGCAGTATTTT
cdr3_aa: CASSSRLGGGGTDTQYF

j_call: TRBJ2-6
cdr3_length: 14
d_call: TRBD1
clone_size: many
v_call: TRBV30
cdr3_nt: TGTGCCTGGGGACAGGGTACTGGGGCCAACGTCCTGACTTTC
cdr3_aa: CAWGQGTGANVLTF

j_call: TRBJ2-5
cdr3_length: 14
d_call: -
clone_size: many
v_call: TRBV27
cdr3_nt: TGTGCCAGCAGTTTAGCAGCTCCTCCAGAGACCCAGTACTTC
cdr3_aa: CASSLAAPPETQYF

j_call: TRBJ2-3
cdr3_length: 14
d_call: -
clone_size: -
v_call: TRBV12-3/TRBV12-4
cdr3_nt: TGTGCCAGCAGTTTAGTAGTGAGCACAGATACGCAGTATTTT
cdr3_aa: CASSLVVSTDTQYF

j_call: TRBJ2-1
cdr3_length: 15
d_call: TRBD2
clone_size: few
v_call: TRBV6-5
cdr3_nt: TGTGCCGGCAGTTACTCTAGCGGGGGGAACGGTGAGCAGTTCTTC
cdr3_aa: CAGSYSSGGNGEQFF

j_call: TRBJ1-6
cdr3_length: 13
d_call: TRBD1
clone_size: many
v_call: TRBV12-3/TRBV12-4
cdr3_nt: TGTGCCAGCAAGCGGACAGGCAGTTCACCCCTCCACTTT
cdr3_aa: CASKRTGSSPLHF

j_call: TRBJ2-7
cdr3_length: 16
d_call: TRBD2
clone_size: few
v_call: TRBV5-1
cdr3_nt: TGCGCCAGCAGCTTGATCTCGGGCGGGGGGTACAATGAGCAGTACTTC
cdr3_aa: CASSLISGGGYNEQYF

j_call: TRBJ2-2
cdr3_length: 16
d_call: TRBD1
clone_size: -
v_call: TRBV5-1
cdr3_nt: TGCGCCAGCAGCACCCCCGGAACAGGGGGCGGTGGGGAGCTGTTTTTT
cdr3_aa: CASSTPGTGGGGELFF

j_call: TRBJ1-1
cdr3_length: 13
d_call: -
clone_size: few
v_call: TRBV19
cdr3_nt: TGTGCCAGTAGTGGTAGACTGAACACTGAAGCTTTCTTT
cdr3_aa: CASSGRLNTEAFF

j_call: TRBJ2-4
cdr3_length: 12
d_call: -
clone_size: few
v_call: TRBV19
cdr3_nt: TGTGCCAGTGGAGAGGCAGCAAACATTCAGTACTTC
cdr3_aa: CASGEAANIQYF

j_call: TRBJ1-2
cdr3_length: 12
d_call: TRBD1
clone_size: many
v_call: TRBV20-1
cdr3_nt: TGCAGTGCTGAGGACAGGGGCGCTGGCTACACCTTC
cdr3_aa: CSAEDRGAGYTF

j_call: TRBJ1-1
cdr3_length: 12
d_call: -
clone_size: once
v_call: TRBV18
cdr3_nt: TGTGCCAGCTCACCAGAGGGGTCTGAAGCTTTCTTT
cdr3_aa: CASSPEGSEAFF

j_call: TRBJ1-1
cdr3_length: 14
d_call: -
clone_size: many
v_call: TRBV6-2/TRBV6-3
cdr3_nt: TGTGCCAGCAGACAACTCGGGGGAAACACTGAAGCTTTCTTT
cdr3_aa: CASRQLGGNTEAFF

j_call: TRBJ1-5
cdr3_length: 17
d_call: -
clone_size: -
v_call: TRBV29-1
cdr3_nt: TGCAGCGTTGTTGTTGCTCCCGGGACACAAGGTGGTCAGCCCCAGCATTTT
cdr3_aa: CSVVVAPGTQGGQPQHF

j_call: TRBJ2-7
cdr3_length: 12
d_call: -
clone_size: many
v_call: TRBV12-3/TRBV12-4
cdr3_nt: TGTGCCAGCAGCTACGGGTACGGCGAGCAGTACTTC
cdr3_aa: CASSYGYGEQYF

j_call: TRBJ1-5
cdr3_length: 15
d_call: -
clone_size: -
v_call: TRBV28
cdr3_nt: TGTGCCAGCAACTCACCGGGACAACTTACCCAGCCCCAGCATTTT
cdr3_aa: CASNSPGQLTQPQHF